Listed below are T cell receptor beta chains from one sample, sequenced in a study of T cell responses to AZD1222 COVID-19 vaccine. Assay: immunoSEQ multiplex PCR; the TCRdb copy retains only in-frame clones and omits some. The sample contains 150,000 to 200,000 clones, approximately 87% of which appear only once. The sample in question was peripheral blood, obtained on day 0 of MenACWY control vaccination. Receptor source: an adult in good health. Both conserved end residues are part of each CDR3. A D gene is named only where the DNA matches it firmly. Size values are once, few and many counts, or a class for expanded clones, and some rows have none.

v_gene: TRBV19; d_gene: TRBD2; j_gene: TRBJ2-3; abundance: .; CDR3aa: CASSIMGGSPGDTQYF; CDR3nt: TGTGCCAGTAGTATAATGGGAGGGTCCCCCGGCGATACGCAGTATTTT
v_gene: TRBV5-1; d_gene: .; j_gene: TRBJ2-1; abundance: .; CDR3aa: CASSTEGYNEQFF; CDR3nt: TGCGCCAGCAGCACGGAGGGTTACAATGAGCAGTTCTTC
v_gene: TRBV6-5; d_gene: TRBD1; j_gene: TRBJ1-2; abundance: .; CDR3aa: CASTLDRGHGYTF; CDR3nt: TGTGCCAGCACTTTGGACAGGGGGCATGGCTACACCTTC
v_gene: TRBV7-2; d_gene: TRBD1; j_gene: TRBJ2-2; abundance: once; CDR3aa: CASRGDSASRELFF; CDR3nt: TGTGCCAGCAGGGGGGACAGCGCTTCACGGGAGCTGTTTTTT
v_gene: TRBV7-3; d_gene: .; j_gene: TRBJ2-1; abundance: .; CDR3aa: CASGGSSYNEQFF; CDR3nt: TGTGCCAGTGGCGGAAGCTCCTACAATGAGCAGTTCTTC
v_gene: TRBV10-3; d_gene: .; j_gene: TRBJ1-6; abundance: .; CDR3aa: CAISSDRTYNSPLHF; CDR3nt: TGTGCCATCAGTTCTGACCGAACCTATAATTCACCCCTCCACTTT
v_gene: TRBV19; d_gene: .; j_gene: TRBJ1-1; abundance: .; CDR3aa: CASNEGVGLDTEAFF; CDR3nt: TGTGCCAGTAACGAGGGAGTGGGTTTGGACACTGAAGCTTTCTTT
v_gene: TRBV7-9; d_gene: .; j_gene: TRBJ2-5; abundance: .; CDR3aa: CASSSATQETQYF; CDR3nt: TGTGCCAGCAGCTCGGCCACCCAAGAGACCCAGTACTTC
v_gene: TRBV14; d_gene: .; j_gene: TRBJ1-2; abundance: .; CDR3aa: CASSQEGRALYGYTF; CDR3nt: TGTGCCAGCAGCCAAGAGGGCAGGGCCCTCTATGGCTACACCTTC
v_gene: TRBV18; d_gene: TRBD1; j_gene: TRBJ1-1; abundance: .; CDR3aa: CASSIGQGVTEAFF; CDR3nt: TGTGCCAGCTCAATCGGACAGGGGGTAACTGAAGCTTTCTTT
v_gene: TRBV19; d_gene: TRBD1; j_gene: TRBJ1-5; abundance: .; CDR3aa: CASVLGQGGQPQHF; CDR3nt: TGTGCCAGCGTCCTTGGACAGGGTGGACAGCCCCAGCATTTT
v_gene: TRBV4-2; d_gene: .; j_gene: TRBJ1-5; abundance: .; CDR3aa: CASSQEVNSNQPQHF; CDR3nt: TGTGCCAGCAGCCAAGAGGTCAATAGCAATCAGCCCCAGCATTTT
v_gene: TRBV5-8; d_gene: .; j_gene: TRBJ1-3; abundance: .; CDR3aa: CASSLYYSGNTIYF; CDR3nt: TGTGCCAGCAGCTTGTATTACTCTGGAAACACCATATATTTT
v_gene: TRBV30; d_gene: TRBD1; j_gene: TRBJ2-7; abundance: .; CDR3aa: CAWSVLGQGPYEQYF; CDR3nt: TGTGCCTGGAGTGTCCTGGGACAGGGGCCCTACGAGCAGTACTTC
v_gene: TRBV5-1; d_gene: .; j_gene: TRBJ1-5; abundance: .; CDR3aa: CASSLWEGDQPQHF; CDR3nt: TGCGCCAGCAGCTTGTGGGAGGGTGATCAGCCCCAGCATTTT
v_gene: TRBV7-2; d_gene: TRBD1; j_gene: TRBJ1-5; abundance: .; CDR3aa: CASSLATGGSGQPQHF; CDR3nt: TGTGCCAGCAGCTTAGCGACAGGGGGTAGTGGACAGCCCCAGCATTTT
v_gene: TRBV7-3; d_gene: .; j_gene: TRBJ2-3; abundance: .; CDR3aa: CASSTLADPSTDTQYF; CDR3nt: TGTGCCAGCAGCACCTTAGCGGACCCAAGCACAGATACGCAGTATTTT
v_gene: TRBV12-2; d_gene: .; j_gene: TRBJ1-1; abundance: .; CDR3aa: CASRLVRDRGLCTEAFF; CDR3nt: TGTGCAAGTCGCTTAGTCCGGGACAGGGGGCTCTGCACTGAAGCTTTCTTT
v_gene: TRBV12-3/TRBV12-4; d_gene: .; j_gene: TRBJ1-5; abundance: .; CDR3aa: CASSLATGQPQHF; CDR3nt: TGTGCCAGCAGTTTAGCAACAGGTCAGCCCCAGCATTTT
v_gene: TRBV4-3; d_gene: .; j_gene: TRBJ1-6; abundance: few; CDR3aa: CASSQDPGPVAPLHF; CDR3nt: TGCGCCAGCAGCCAAGATCCCGGGCCCGTGGCACCCCTCCACTTT
v_gene: TRBV6-4; d_gene: .; j_gene: TRBJ1-5; abundance: .; CDR3aa: CASSDAAGGTPQHF; CDR3nt: TGTGCCAGCAGTGACGCGGCGGGGGGCACACCCCAGCATTTT
v_gene: TRBV3-1/TRBV3-2; d_gene: .; j_gene: TRBJ2-2; abundance: .; CDR3aa: CASSQGDAGELFF; CDR3nt: TGTGCCAGCAGCCAAGGGGACGCCGGGGAGCTGTTTTTT
v_gene: TRBV28; d_gene: TRBD1; j_gene: TRBJ2-7; abundance: .; CDR3aa: CASSLDPVGQGHEQYF; CDR3nt: TGTGCCAGCAGTTTGGATCCGGTGGGACAGGGCCACGAGCAGTACTTC
v_gene: TRBV4-2; d_gene: .; j_gene: TRBJ2-2; abundance: .; CDR3aa: CASSRQADSADTGELFF; CDR3nt: TGTGCGAGCAGCCGTCAGGCCGATTCAGCGGACACCGGGGAGCTGTTTTTT
v_gene: TRBV4-2; d_gene: .; j_gene: TRBJ1-6; abundance: once; CDR3aa: CASSQRGRAYNSPLHF; CDR3nt: TGTGCCAGCAGCCAGCGAGGGAGGGCCTATAATTCACCCCTCCACTTT
v_gene: TRBV10-1; d_gene: TRBD1; j_gene: TRBJ2-7; abundance: .; CDR3aa: CASSWGTGTTYEQYF; CDR3nt: TGCGCCAGCAGTTGGGGGACAGGGACGACCTACGAGCAGTACTTC
v_gene: TRBV30; d_gene: .; j_gene: TRBJ2-7; abundance: once; CDR3aa: CAWSVGSGYEQYF; CDR3nt: TGTGCCTGGAGTGTAGGCAGCGGCTACGAGCAGTACTTC
v_gene: TRBV19; d_gene: .; j_gene: TRBJ2-5; abundance: .; CDR3aa: CASSSRIHQETQYF; CDR3nt: TGTGCCAGTAGTAGTCGGATTCACCAAGAGACCCAGTACTTC
v_gene: TRBV18; d_gene: TRBD1; j_gene: TRBJ2-2; abundance: .; CDR3aa: CASSTQGARNTGELFF; CDR3nt: TGTGCCAGCTCAACCCAGGGGGCTCGGAACACCGGGGAGCTGTTTTTT